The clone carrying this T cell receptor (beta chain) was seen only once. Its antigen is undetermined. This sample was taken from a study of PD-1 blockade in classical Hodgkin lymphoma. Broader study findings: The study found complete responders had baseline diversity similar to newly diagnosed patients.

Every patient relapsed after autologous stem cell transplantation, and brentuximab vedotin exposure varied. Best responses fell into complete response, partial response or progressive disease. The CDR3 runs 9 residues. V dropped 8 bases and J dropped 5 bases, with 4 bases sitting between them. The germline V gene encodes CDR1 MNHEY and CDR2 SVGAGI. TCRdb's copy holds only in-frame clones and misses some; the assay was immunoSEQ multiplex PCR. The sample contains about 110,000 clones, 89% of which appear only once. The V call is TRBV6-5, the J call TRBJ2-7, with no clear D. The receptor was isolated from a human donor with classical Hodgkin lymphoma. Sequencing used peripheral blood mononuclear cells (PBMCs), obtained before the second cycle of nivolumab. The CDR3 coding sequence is TGTGCCAGCCCACACGAGCAGTACTTC. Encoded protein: CASPHEQYF.